One sample yielded the 20 T cell receptor beta chains listed below, sequenced in a study of T-cell reconstitution after alpha-beta-depleted transplantation in children. For TCRbeta, the library was prepared with unique molecular identifiers. MiXCR, run by TCRdb on the PCR reads, gives a single entry per CDR3 protein. This sample yields approximately 420,000 distinct CDR3 sequences, of which 9.5% to 13% are seen a single time; 4.5% to 6% belongs to the top ten. The sequences come from PBMCs from the stem cell graft donor, collected from the stem cell graft. The source of these receptors is a human donor who donated a stem cell graft to a child with acute myeloid leukemia.

This clonotype was seen many times. The chain recombines TRBV11-2 with TRBJ2-5; D is unresolved. The CDR3 sequence is 13 residues long. Trimming cost V 6 bases and J 5 bases, with 13 bases left between them. Looked up from germline, CDR1 is SGHAT and CDR2 is FQNNGV. CDR3 nucleotide sequence: TGTGCCAGCAGTTTCCGACCACGGGAGACCCAGTACTTC. This gives the protein CASSFRPRETQYF.

This clonotype has a count of ten or more. V is TRBV4-2 and J is TRBJ2-3, with 9 positions matching TRBD1. Germline trimming cut 5 bases from V and 0 bases from J; bases unmatched to any gene: 9. Germline loops: CDR1 LGHNA, CDR2 YNFKEQ. This CDR3 has 17 amino acids. The CDR3 spells CASSGRGQGPSTDTQYF. CDR3 DNA: TGTGCCAGCAGCGGGCGGGGACAGGGTCCCAGCACAGATACGCAGTATTTT.

This clonotype was seen more than once but under ten times. The chain couples TRBV27 to TRBJ1-1; 8 bases line up with TRBD1. CDR3 length: 12 residues. CDR1 and CDR2 from the germline V gene are MNHEY and SMNVEV (reference sequence). With V trimmed by 8 bases and J by 7 bases, 6 bases remained unmatched. This chain's CDR3 is CASGRGPGEAFF. For the CDR3, the DNA is TGTGCCAGCGGCAGGGGGCCGGGTGAAGCTTTCTTT.

This clonotype was picked up a small number of times. V is TRBV6-5 and J is TRBJ1-2; maybe TRBD1 (5 bases). Trimming cost V 0 bases and J 2 bases, with 10 bases left between them. Germline V gives CDR1 MNHEY, CDR2 SVGAGI. The CDR3 has 15 residues. CDR3 sequence: CASSYSNGGNYGYTF. CDR3 nucleotides: TGTGCCAGCAGTTACTCGAACGGGGGAAACTATGGCTACACCTTC.

This clonotype showed up just a few times. V gene TRBV6-2 or TRBV6-3 combines with J gene TRBJ2-2; no firm D call. The CDR3 contains 16 residues. The germline V gene has CDR1 MNHEY and CDR2 SVGEGT. The V end lost 2 bases, the J end lost 3 bases, and 13 bases lay between the germline ends. The CDR3 sequence is CASSYIIPADTGELFF. The CDR3, as DNA: TGTGCCAGCAGTTACATTATCCCGGCGGACACCGGGGAGCTGTTTTTT.

This chain links TRBV5-1 with TRBJ1-2; 11 bases fit TRBD1. Trimming removed 3 bases from V and 6 bases from J; junction bases left unmatched: 10. The CDR3 consists of 16 residues. Looked up from germline, CDR1 is SGHRS and CDR2 is YFSETQ. The CDR3 DNA reads TGCGCCAGCAGCTGGACAGGGGGCAGGGTAATGGATGGCTACACCTTC. Translation gives CASSWTGGRVMDGYTF. Filled out from reference TRBV5-1 and TRBJ1-2, the complete variable domain reads KAGVTQTPRYLIKTRGQQVTLSCSPISGHRSVSWYQQTPGQGLQFLFEYFSETQRNKGNFPGRFSGRQFSNSRSEMNVSTLELGDSALYLCASSWTGGRVMDGYTFGSGTRLTVV.

This clonotype has at least ten counts. This CDR3 is CSARDLSDPYNEQFF. In DNA form, the CDR3 reads TGCAGTGCTAGAGACTTGAGCGATCCCTACAATGAGCAGTTCTTC. The rearrangement links TRBV20-1 to TRBJ2-1; D is undetermined. Trimming took off 0 bases at V and 2 bases at J, with 11 bases between the two ends. CDR3 length: 15 residues. Germline lookup yields CDR1 DFQATT and CDR2 SNEGSKA (reference sequence).

This clonotype appeared a few times. The V gene is TRBV20-1, the J gene TRBJ1-5, with D possibly TRBD1 on 6 matching bases. The CDR3 runs to 13 residues. Trimming removed 1 base from V and 7 bases from J, with 11 bases in between. CDR1 and CDR2 from the germline V gene are DFQATT and SNEGSKA (reference sequence). The CDR3 DNA reads as TGCAGTGCTAGAGTTATTGGGGGCCAGCCCCAGCATTTT. Protein sequence: CSARVIGGQPQHF.

This clonotype was seen repeatedly, ten times or more. The V gene is TRBV20-1, the J gene TRBJ2-7; the match to TRBD2 covers 9 bases. The V gene's germline CDR1 is DFQATT and CDR2 SNEGSKA (reference sequence). V shed 6 bases and J 2 bases; nucleotides not matched to a gene: 5. This CDR3 has 13 residues. The CDR3 is CSAVGLAPYEQYF. CDR3 coding DNA: TGCAGTGCAGTGGGACTAGCCCCCTACGAGCAGTACTTC.

The rearrangement joins TRBV6-1 to TRBJ2-5; 7 positions match TRBD1. The CDR3 runs 15 residues. CDR1 MNHNS and CDR2 SASEGT come from the germline V gene. V was clipped by 5 bases and J by 3 bases; unmatched bases: 9. The CDR3 DNA sequence: TGTGCCAGCAGTCTCTACAGGACAGGCGAAGAGACCCAGTACTTC. Protein product: CASSLYRTGEETQYF.

The chain combines TRBV10-3 with TRBJ1-2; D is uncertain. Germline CDR1 ENHRY, CDR2 SYGVKD. V was shortened by 0 bases and J by 8 bases, with 7 bases between the two germline ends. CDR3 length equals 12 residues. The CDR3: CAISESTGGYTF. The CDR3 region has the DNA TGTGCCATCAGTGAGTCAACGGGAGGCTACACCTTC.

This clonotype was observed a few times. The chain carries TRBV10-3 and TRBJ2-2, with D possibly being TRBD1 (6 bases). CDR3 length: 14 amino acids. Germline V gene sequence: CDR1 ENHRY, CDR2 SYGVKD. Deletions cut 5 bases from V and 6 bases from J, with 13 bases between. The CDR3 reads CAISTGPDPGELFF. CDR3 in DNA: TGTGCCATCAGTACAGGGCCTGACCCCGGGGAGCTGTTTTTT.

This sequence joins TRBV30 and TRBJ1-2; 12 bases match TRBD1. Germline CDR1 reads GTSNPN; CDR2 reads SVGIG (reference sequence). V was pared by 2 bases and J by 8 bases, with 3 bases of the junction left unmatched. CDR3 length: 13 amino acids. CDR3 coding DNA: TGTGCCTGGAGTCCCGGGACAGGGGGCGGCTACACCTTC. Its protein is CAWSPGTGGGYTF.

The chain recombines TRBV11-3 with TRBJ2-7, with 8 bases lining up with TRBD2. Trimming at V came to 2 bases and at J to 1 base, leaving 7 bases not matched to a gene. The CDR3 loop spans 16 amino acids. The germline V gene has CDR1 SGHNT and CDR2 YENEEA. The CDR3 loop is CASSLILSGTSYEQYF. The CDR3 DNA reads TGTGCCAGCAGCTTAATTCTTAGCGGGACTTCCTACGAGCAGTACTTC.

A note on this clonotype: The junction departs from germline at one end; a sequencing error may be responsible. The chain has TRBV29-1 and TRBJ2-5, with 9 bases that match TRBD2. This CDR3 contains 14 residues. The V gene's germline CDR1 is SQVTM and CDR2 ANQGSEA. For the CDR3, the DNA is TGCAGCGTCTGGGTAGCGGGAGATTCAGAGACCCTGTACTTC. As protein: CSVWVAGDSETLYF.

This clonotype was observed a few times. This rearrangement joins TRBV7-2 to TRBJ2-5; TRBD2 matches 8 bases. Germline-derived CDR1 and CDR2 are SGHTA and FQGNSA. After removal of 4 bases from V and 0 bases from J, the junction contained 7 bases not matched to a gene. The CDR3 is made up of 16 amino acids. CDR3: CASSSRRGAHQETQYF. CDR3 nucleotide sequence: TGTGCCAGCAGCTCCAGGCGGGGGGCCCACCAAGAGACCCAGTACTTC.

The chain joins TRBV5-6 to TRBJ2-1; 12 bases match TRBD2. The CDR3 runs to 14 residues. J lost 8 bases, V lost 5 bases, and 5 bases had no gene match. From germline, CDR1 is SGHDT and CDR2 YYEEEE. In DNA form, the CDR3 reads TGTGCCAGCAGGCGACTAGCGGGAGTAGATGAGCAGTTCTTC. The encoded protein is CASRRLAGVDEQFF. Based on the CDR3 plus reference TRBV5-6 and TRBJ2-1, the full variable domain is DAGVTQSPTHLIKTRGQQVTLRCSPKSGHDTVSWYQQALGQGPQFIFQYYEEEERQRGNFPDRFSGHQFPNYSSELNVNALLLGDSALYLCASRRLAGVDEQFFGPGTRLTVL.

This clonotype was seen repeatedly, ten times or more. This sequence joins TRBV6-1 and TRBJ1-3, with D possibly TRBD1 on 5 matching bases. Germline values: CDR1 MNHNS, CDR2 SASEGT. The V and J ends lost 1 base and 4 bases respectively, with 11 bases between them. This CDR3 is built from 15 residues. CDR3 residues: CASSEGGAGGNTIYF. Written as DNA, the CDR3 is TGTGCCAGCAGTGAAGGAGGGGCTGGAGGAAACACCATATATTTT.

Worth noting for this clonotype: This clone may be a read error of a much larger clone one base away. The chain recombines TRBV20-1 with TRBJ1-2, with a tentative D call TRBD1 (5 bases). CDR1 is DFQATT, CDR2 SNEGSKA, per germline (reference sequence). The length of the CDR3 is 14 residues. Trimming left V 3 bases short and J 2 bases short, with 13 bases between. CDR3 DNA: TGCAGTGCTAGTATGATGACAGTCAACTATGGCTACACCTTC. Its translation: CSASMMTVNYGYTF.

This clonotype showed up just a few times. The rearrangement uses TRBV6-5 and TRBJ2-7, with 9 bases matching TRBD2. This CDR3 contains 16 residues. With 2 bases clipped from V and 6 bases from J, the junction kept 11 bases outside the gene matches. The V gene's germline CDR1 is MNHEY and CDR2 SVGAGI. CDR3 in amino acids: CASSYTSSGIRVEQYF. The DNA of the CDR3 is TGTGCCAGCAGTTACACGTCTAGCGGGATTAGGGTCGAGCAGTACTTC.